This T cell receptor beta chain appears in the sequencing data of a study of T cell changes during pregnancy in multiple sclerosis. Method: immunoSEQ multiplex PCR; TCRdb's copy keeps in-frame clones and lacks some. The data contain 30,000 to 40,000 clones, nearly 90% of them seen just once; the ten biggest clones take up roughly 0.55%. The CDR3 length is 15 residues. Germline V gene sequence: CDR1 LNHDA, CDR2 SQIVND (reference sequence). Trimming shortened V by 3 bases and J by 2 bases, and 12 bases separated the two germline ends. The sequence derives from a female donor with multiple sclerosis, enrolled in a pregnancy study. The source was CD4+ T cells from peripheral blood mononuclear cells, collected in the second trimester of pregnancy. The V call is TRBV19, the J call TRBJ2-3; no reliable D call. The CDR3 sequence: CASSIGQLTTDTQYF. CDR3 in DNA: TGTGCCAGTAGTATTGGGCAGCTTACCACAGATACGCAGTATTTT.